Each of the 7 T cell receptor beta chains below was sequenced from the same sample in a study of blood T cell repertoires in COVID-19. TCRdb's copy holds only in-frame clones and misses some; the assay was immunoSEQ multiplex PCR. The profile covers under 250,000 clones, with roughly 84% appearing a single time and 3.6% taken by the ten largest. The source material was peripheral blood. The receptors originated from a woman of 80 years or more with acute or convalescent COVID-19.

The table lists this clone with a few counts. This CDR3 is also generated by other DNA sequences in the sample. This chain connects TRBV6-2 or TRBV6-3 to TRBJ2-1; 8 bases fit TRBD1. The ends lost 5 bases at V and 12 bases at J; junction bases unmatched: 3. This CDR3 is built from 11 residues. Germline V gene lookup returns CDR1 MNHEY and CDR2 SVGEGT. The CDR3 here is CASSTGTGQFF. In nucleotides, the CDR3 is TGTGCCAGCAGTACCGGGACAGGGCAGTTCTTC.

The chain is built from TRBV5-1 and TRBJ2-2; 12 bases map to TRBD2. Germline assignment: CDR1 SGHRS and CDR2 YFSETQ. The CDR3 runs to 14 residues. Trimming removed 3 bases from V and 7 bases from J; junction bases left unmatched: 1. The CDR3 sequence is CASSSGLAGGELFF. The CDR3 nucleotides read TGCGCCAGCAGCTCGGGACTAGCGGGCGGGGAGCTGTTTTTT.

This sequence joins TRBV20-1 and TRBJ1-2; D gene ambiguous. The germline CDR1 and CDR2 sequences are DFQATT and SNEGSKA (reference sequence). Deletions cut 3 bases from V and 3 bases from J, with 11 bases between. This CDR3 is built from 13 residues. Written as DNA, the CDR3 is TGCAGTGCTAGTCCTACAGTGGACTATGGCTACACCTTC. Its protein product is CSASPTVDYGYTF.

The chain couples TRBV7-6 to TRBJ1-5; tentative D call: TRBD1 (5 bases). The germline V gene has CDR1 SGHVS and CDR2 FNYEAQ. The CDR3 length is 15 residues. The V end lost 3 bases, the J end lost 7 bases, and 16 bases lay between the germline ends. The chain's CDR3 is CASSLSPGSNQPQHF. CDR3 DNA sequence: TGTGCCAGCAGCTTGTCCCCAGGGTCGAACCAGCCCCAGCATTTT. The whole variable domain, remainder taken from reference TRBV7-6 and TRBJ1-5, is GAGVSQSPRYKVTKRGQDVALRCDPISGHVSLYWYRQALGQGPEFLTYFNYEAQQDKSGLPNDRFSAERPEGSISTLTIQRTEQRDSAMYRCASSLSPGSNQPQHFGDGTRLSIL.

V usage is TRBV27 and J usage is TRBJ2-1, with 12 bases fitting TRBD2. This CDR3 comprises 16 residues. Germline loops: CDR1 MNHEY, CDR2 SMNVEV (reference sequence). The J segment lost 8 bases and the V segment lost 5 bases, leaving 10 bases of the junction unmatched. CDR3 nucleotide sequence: TGTGCCAGCAGTCCCTTCCTAGCGGGGGGGCGACATGAGCAGTTCTTC. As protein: CASSPFLAGGRHEQFF.

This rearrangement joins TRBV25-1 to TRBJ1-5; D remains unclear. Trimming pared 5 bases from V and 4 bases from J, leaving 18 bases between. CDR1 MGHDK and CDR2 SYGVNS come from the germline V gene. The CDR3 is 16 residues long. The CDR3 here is CASSRSGDLWNQPQHF. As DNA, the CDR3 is TGTGCCAGCAGTAGGTCCGGGGATCTCTGGAATCAGCCCCAGCATTTT.

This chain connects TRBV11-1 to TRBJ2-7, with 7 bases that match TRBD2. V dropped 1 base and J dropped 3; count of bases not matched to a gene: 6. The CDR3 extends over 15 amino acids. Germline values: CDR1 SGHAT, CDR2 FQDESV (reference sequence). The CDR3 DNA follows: TGTGCCAGCAGCTTAGTTCCTAGCGGACACTACGAGCAGTACTTC. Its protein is CASSLVPSGHYEQYF. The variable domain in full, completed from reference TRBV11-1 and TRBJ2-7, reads EAEVAQSPRYKITEKSQAVAFWCDPISGHATLYWYRQILGQGPELLVQFQDESVVDDSQLPKDRFSAERLKGVDSTLKIQPAELGDSAMYLCASSLVPSGHYEQYFGPGTRLTVT.